The 16 T cell receptor beta chains reported below all come from one sample, sequenced in a study of T cells in Graves' hyperthyroidism and ophthalmopathy. RNA transcripts gave rise to amplified TCR beta CDR3 regions. TCR CDR3 underwent first-round RT-PCR with the HTBI primer set. Each CDR3 protein gets one entry after TCRdb re-called the multiplex PCR reads with MiXCR. This sample has more than 500,000 distinct CDR3 sequences; roughly 46% occur once, and the top ten carry around 20%. The sample taken for sequencing was peripheral blood or thyroid tissue (not recorded which). These receptors were collected from an adult woman with Graves' disease, either hyperthyroidism or ophthalmopathy (not recorded which).

This clonotype came up many times. J is TRBJ2-6 and V is TRBV6-5, with D tentatively TRBD2 (5 bases). Germline V gives CDR1 MNHEY, CDR2 SVGAGI. The V and J ends lost 5 bases and 0 bases respectively, with 14 bases between them. This CDR3 contains 17 residues. CDR3 amino acids: CASSTRRSGSGANVLTF. Written as DNA, the CDR3 is TGTGCCAGCAGTACCAGGAGGTCTGGCTCTGGGGCCAACGTCCTGACTTTC.

The chain recombines TRBV7-3 with TRBJ1-3, with no clear D. The length of the CDR3 is 12 residues. V shed 2 bases and J shed 8 bases, with 7 bases lying between them. CDR1 and CDR2 (germline): SGHTA, FQGTGA. The CDR3 here is CASSLLPDTIYF. The CDR3 bases are TGTGCCAGCAGCTTACTCCCGGACACCATATATTTT.

The chain couples TRBV15 to TRBJ1-1, with 9 nucleotides matching TRBD1. The V gene's germline CDR1 is LNHNV and CDR2 YYDKDF (reference sequence). The CDR3 spans 14 residues. With 4 bases clipped from V and 11 bases from J, the junction kept 11 bases outside the gene matches. The CDR3: CATSTRTGAWLAFF. The CDR3 nucleotides are TGTGCCACCAGCACCCGGACAGGGGCATGGTTGGCTTTCTTT.

The V gene is TRBV20-1, the J gene TRBJ2-1; D is unresolved. V was shortened by 0 bases and J by 10 bases, with 19 bases between the two germline ends. CDR3 size: 15 residues. Germline V gene lookup returns CDR1 DFQATT and CDR2 SNEGSKA (reference sequence). The CDR3 region is CSARDHAGPYVEQFF. Written as DNA, the CDR3 is TGCAGTGCTAGAGATCATGCCGGGCCATACGTGGAGCAGTTCTTC.

The chain recombines TRBV7-2 with TRBJ1-6, with TRBD1 as a possible D gene (6 bases). CDR1 SGHTA and CDR2 FQGNSA come from the germline V gene. Between the trimmed V and J ends, which lost 3 bases and 16 bases, there was a span of 13 bases. This CDR3 has 12 amino acids. DNA of the CDR3: TGTGCCAGCAGCTTCGGCACAGGGAATCTCCACTTT. This gives the protein CASSFGTGNLHF.

This sequence joins TRBV7-2 and TRBJ2-7; TRBD1 might be the D (5 bases). The CDR3 totals 14 residues. Trimming removed 5 bases at V and 6 bases at J, with 17 bases between. In germline, CDR1 is SGHTA, CDR2 FQGNSA. As DNA, the CDR3 is TGTGCCAGCAGCCCCTCGGGTGCAGGGCTCGAGCAGTACTTC. Its translation is CASSPSGAGLEQYF.

This clonotype was observed once. Because the CDR3 is missing its conserved closing phenylalanine or tryptophan, this is likely a read error. The V gene is TRBV6-5, the J gene TRBJ1-1; D is unclear. Germline V CDR1 and CDR2: MNHEY, SVGAGI. The CDR3 totals 13 residues. CDR3 protein: CAISYRGDTEAFS. The CDR3 region has the DNA TGTGCCATCAGTTACCGGGGAGACACTGAAGCTTTCTCT.

About this clonotype itself: In this CDR3 the conserved last residue, phenylalanine or tryptophan, is missing, so a read error is likely. The DNA is omitted, as the CDR3 cannot be located on it reliably, and the CDR3 follows TCRdb's listing. The V call is TRBV10-3, the J call TRBJ2-1. Germline V lookup: CDR1 ENHRY, CDR2 SYGVKD. The CDR3 has 8 residues if both end residues are counted. CDR3 protein: CAISEFTE.

This clonotype was counted once. The conserved phenylalanine or tryptophan is not found at the CDR3 terminus, so this likely reflects a read error. It is unclear where the CDR3 begins or ends on the DNA, so no DNA is shown, and the CDR3 is as TCRdb lists it. The chain joins TRBV7-2 to TRBJ2-5; the table names TRBD1, a call not compared with the DNA. Inclusive of both ends, the CDR3 amounts to 16 amino acids. Germline V lookup: CDR1 SGHTA, CDR2 FQGNSA. The CDR3 here is CASSLIGAHYGYTFGS.

The chain combines TRBV7-9 with TRBJ2-7, with D possibly being TRBD2 (6 bases). CDR1 and CDR2 (germline): SEHNR, FQNEAQ (reference sequence). V dropped 5 bases and J dropped 7 bases, with 24 bases sitting between them. The CDR3 consists of 16 residues. The CDR3 spells CASSHSGRQAAGEQYF. The CDR3 coding sequence is TGTGCCAGCAGCCACAGCGGGCGGCAGGCCGCGGGTGAGCAGTACTTC.

As concerns this clonotype: As the CDR3 is not closed by the conserved phenylalanine or tryptophan, this likely results from a read error. The DNA is omitted, as the CDR3 cannot be located on it reliably, and the CDR3 follows TCRdb's listing. This chain links TRBV5-1 with TRBJ2-5; the table's D gene call, TRBD1, was not cross checked with the DNA. Germline assignment: CDR1 SGHRS and CDR2 YFSETQ. Both ends counted, the CDR3 spans 16 residues. CDR3 sequence: CASSYGQQGNGYTFGS.

As to this clonotype: One junction end does not reproduce the germline sequence, and a read error may be involved. The chain combines TRBV10-3 with TRBJ1-2, with a weak D call TRBD1 (5 bases). Looked up from germline, CDR1 is ENHRY and CDR2 is SYGVKD. This CDR3 has 13 residues. For the CDR3, the DNA is TGTGCCATCAGTGAAGGAGGGGCGAACTATCGCGGCTTC. This sequence encodes CAISEGGANYRGF.

Details on this clonotype: One end of the junction does not line up with germline, which may come from a read error. The gene calls are TRBV4-1 and TRBJ1-1, with D tentatively TRBD1 (6 bases). This CDR3 has 14 amino acids. Germline V CDR1 and CDR2: MGHRA, YSYEKL. CDR3 protein: CASRQIGGLGEALF. Here the CDR3 DNA reads TGCGCCAGCAGACAGATTGGGGGCCTCGGTGAAGCTCTCTTT.

This clonotype was picked up a small number of times. V gene TRBV28 combines with J gene TRBJ1-2, with D perhaps matching TRBD1 (6 bases). This CDR3 spans 15 amino acids. V was pared by 9 bases and J by 2 bases, with 19 bases between. Germline V gives CDR1 MDHEN, CDR2 SYDVKM. For the CDR3, the DNA is TGTGCCAGTGGGGCAGGGGCGGTCGGAAACTATGGCTACACCTTC. Its translation is CASGAGAVGNYGYTF.

This clonotype was seen only a few times. V and J are TRBV7-2 and TRBJ1-4; D may be TRBD1 (6 bases). V was trimmed by 10 bases and J by 3 bases, leaving 12 bases between them. The germline gives CDR1 SGHTA, CDR2 FQGNSA. The CDR3 is 13 amino acids. CDR3: CATRQGSNEKLFF. In DNA, the CDR3 is TGTGCCACCCGGCAGGGGTCTAATGAAAAACTGTTTTTT.

The rearrangement uses TRBV10-3 and TRBJ1-4, with D possibly TRBD1 on 5 matching bases. The CDR3 totals 14 residues. Trimming removed 4 bases at V and 2 bases at J, with 8 bases between. Germline assignment: CDR1 ENHRY and CDR2 SYGVKD. Here the CDR3 DNA reads TGTGCCATCAGTGGAGGGACGACTAATGAAAAACTGTTTTTT. Encoded protein: CAISGGTTNEKLFF.